The present T cell receptor beta chain was sequenced within a study of T cells in Graves' hyperthyroidism and ophthalmopathy. In germline, CDR1 is LNHDA, CDR2 SQIVND (reference sequence). The V and J ends lost 4 bases and 4 bases respectively, with 17 bases between them. The CDR3 runs to 15 residues. This clonotype came up many times. The TCR beta CDR3 regions underwent amplification using RNA transcripts as the source. HTBI primers drove first-round RT-PCR of the TCR CDR3. TCRdb reprocessed the multiplex PCR reads via MiXCR and lists one record per CDR3 protein. Of over 450,000 distinct CDR3 sequences listed, about an eighth are singletons.

This TCR came from a young woman with Graves' hyperthyroidism. This chain joins TRBV19 and TRBJ2-7, with D hard to call. Sequencing was carried out using blood. CDR3 sequence: CASSTGPSETYEQYF. The DNA for the CDR3 is TGTGCCAGTAGTACGGGTCCCTCGGAAACTTACGAGCAGTACTTC.